This T cell receptor beta chain was sequenced for a study of early T cells in non-severe SARS-CoV-2 infection. Findings and limits, study-wide: Using VDJdb, the matching emphasized anti-spike CD8 responses while missing private and CD4 specificities.

Trimming pared 5 bases from V and 4 bases from J, leaving 12 bases between. Germline lookup yields CDR1 SQVTM and CDR2 ANQGSEA. The CDR3 runs 13 residues. This clonotype was seen ten or more times. Antigen specificity is unknown. Unique molecular identifiers tagged individual cDNA molecules. Each CDR3 protein gets one entry after TCRdb re-called the 5' RACE reads with MiXCR. The table records about 60,000 distinct CDR3 sequences, around 13% of them present only once. This clonotype originated in an adult who was a healthcare worker with PCR-confirmed SARS-CoV-2 infection or an uninfected control (not recorded which). The material sequenced was whole blood. The rearrangement links TRBV29-1 to TRBJ1-5, with D unclear. The CDR3 sequence is CSVSSSVNQPQHF. The CDR3 DNA follows: TGCAGCGTTTCTTCATCCGTAAATCAGCCCCAGCATTTT.